The clone carrying this T cell receptor (beta chain) has just a few counts. Its antigen is not known. Germline V CDR1 and CDR2: MGHRA, YSYEKL. CDR3 length: 14 amino acids. Deletions cut 2 bases from V and 4 bases from J, with 11 bases between. Assay: immunoSEQ multiplex PCR; the TCRdb copy retains only in-frame clones and omits some. Here the sample spans fewer than 200,000 clones, less than 90% being singletons. These data belong to a study of cytomegalovirus exposure and HLA in healthy donors. Overall study: The roughly 110 validation repertoires were produced on the same platform as the approximately 670 repertoires of the first cohort. This was reported in a later analysis.

Study-wide results and caveats: The CMV antigen specificity of three CMV-associated chains was confirmed through in vitro analysis. Altogether, 150 or so TCR beta chains were recorded as cytomegalovirus-associated. Within the 95 to 150 validation repertoires, first-cohort TCR clusters tended to co-occur, according to a later analysis.

The sequencing input was PBMCs. This clonotype was sampled from a woman under 40 in good health and CMV-seronegative. The gene calls are TRBV4-1 and TRBJ1-2; D is undetermined. CDR3 loop: CASSQTATSYGYTF. The CDR3 nucleotides are TGCGCCAGCAGCCAAACCGCGACTAGCTATGGCTACACCTTC.